Detailed here is one T cell receptor (beta chain). The data were produced by immunoSEQ multiplex PCR, yet TCRdb's version contains in-frame clones alone and is incomplete. The sample has 100,000 to 150,000 clones, over 75% seen once; the top ten hold about 2.5%. There are 14 residues in the CDR3. Losses at the gene ends were 4 bases for V and 2 bases for J; bases not matched to a gene: 5. This sample was included in a study of blood T cell repertoires in COVID-19. For the study at large: Material from acute and convalescent COVID-19 was sourced from the United States, Italy and Spain.

The chain employs TRBV5-3 and TRBJ1-2, with TRBD1 matching over 7 bases. TRBV5-3 carries the ORF label, with uncertain function. Material for sequencing was peripheral blood. The receptor's source is a man between 45 and 60 years old with acute or convalescent COVID-19. CDR3 region: CARSPGQQNYGYTF. CDR3 in DNA: TGTGCCAGAAGCCCGGGACAGCAGAACTATGGCTACACCTTC.